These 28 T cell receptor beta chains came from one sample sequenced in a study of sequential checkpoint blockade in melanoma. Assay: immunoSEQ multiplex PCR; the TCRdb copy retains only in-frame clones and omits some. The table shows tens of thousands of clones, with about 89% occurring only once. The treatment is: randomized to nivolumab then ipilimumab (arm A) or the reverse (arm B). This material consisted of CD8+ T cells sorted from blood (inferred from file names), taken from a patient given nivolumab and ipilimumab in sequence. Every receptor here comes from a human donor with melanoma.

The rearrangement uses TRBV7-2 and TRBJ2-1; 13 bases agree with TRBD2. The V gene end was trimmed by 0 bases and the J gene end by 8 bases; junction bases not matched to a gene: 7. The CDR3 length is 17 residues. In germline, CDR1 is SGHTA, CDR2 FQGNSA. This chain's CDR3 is CASSLAILAGGPDEQFF. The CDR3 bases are TGTGCCAGCAGCTTAGCGATACTAGCGGGAGGGCCAGATGAGCAGTTCTTC.

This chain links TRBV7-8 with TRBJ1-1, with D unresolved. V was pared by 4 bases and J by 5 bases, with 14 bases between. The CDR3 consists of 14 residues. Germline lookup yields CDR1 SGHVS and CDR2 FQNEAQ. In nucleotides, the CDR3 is TGTGCCAGCAGCTCCACCAGCGGGGTGACTGAAGCTTTCTTT. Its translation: CASSSTSGVTEAFF.

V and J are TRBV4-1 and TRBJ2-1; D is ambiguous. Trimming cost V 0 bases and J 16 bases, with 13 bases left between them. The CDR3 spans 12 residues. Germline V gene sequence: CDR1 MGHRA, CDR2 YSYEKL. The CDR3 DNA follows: TGCGCCAGCAGCCAAGAAATCGCCCCTACTTTCTTC. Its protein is CASSQEIAPTFF.

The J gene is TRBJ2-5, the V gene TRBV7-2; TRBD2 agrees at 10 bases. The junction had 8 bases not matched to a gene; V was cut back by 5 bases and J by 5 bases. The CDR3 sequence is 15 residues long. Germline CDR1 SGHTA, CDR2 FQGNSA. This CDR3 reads CASSPAGGRRETQYF. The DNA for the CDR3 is TGTGCCAGCAGCCCAGCGGGGGGGCGGAGGGAGACCCAGTACTTC.

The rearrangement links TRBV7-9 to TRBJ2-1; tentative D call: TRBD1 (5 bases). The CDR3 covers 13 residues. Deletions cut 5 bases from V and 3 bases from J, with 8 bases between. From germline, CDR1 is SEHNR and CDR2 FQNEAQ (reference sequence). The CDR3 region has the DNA TGTGCCAGCAGCATGGACAACTACAATGAGCAGTTCTTC. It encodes CASSMDNYNEQFF.

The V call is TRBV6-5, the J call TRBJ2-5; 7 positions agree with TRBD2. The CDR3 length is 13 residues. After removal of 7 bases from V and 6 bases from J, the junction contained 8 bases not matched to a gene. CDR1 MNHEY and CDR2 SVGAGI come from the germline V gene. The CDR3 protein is CASTPGGGKTQYF. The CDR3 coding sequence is TGTGCCAGCACCCCTGGGGGGGGGAAGACCCAGTACTTC.

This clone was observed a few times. The chain's CDR3 is CASSGDRELANYGYTF. The CDR3 region has the DNA TGTGCCAGCAGTGGGGACAGAGAACTAGCTAACTATGGCTACACCTTC. The chain uses TRBV2 and TRBJ1-2; 7 nucleotides match TRBD1. V gave up 4 bases and J gave up 0 bases; unmatched junction bases: 8. Germline V gene lookup returns CDR1 SNHLY and CDR2 FYNNEI. The CDR3 length is 16 residues.

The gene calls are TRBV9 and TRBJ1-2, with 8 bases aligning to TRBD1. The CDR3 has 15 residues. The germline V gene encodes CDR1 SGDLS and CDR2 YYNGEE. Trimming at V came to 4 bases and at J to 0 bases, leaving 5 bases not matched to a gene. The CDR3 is CASSPRQGTNYGYTF. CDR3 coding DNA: TGTGCCAGCAGCCCCCGACAGGGGACTAACTATGGCTACACCTTC.

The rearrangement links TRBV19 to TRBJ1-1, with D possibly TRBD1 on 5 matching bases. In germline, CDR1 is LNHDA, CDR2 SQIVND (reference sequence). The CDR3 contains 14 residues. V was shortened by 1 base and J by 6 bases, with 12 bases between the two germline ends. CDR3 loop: CASSIGRGDAEAFF. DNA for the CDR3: TGTGCCAGTAGTATAGGTCGGGGGGACGCTGAAGCTTTCTTT.

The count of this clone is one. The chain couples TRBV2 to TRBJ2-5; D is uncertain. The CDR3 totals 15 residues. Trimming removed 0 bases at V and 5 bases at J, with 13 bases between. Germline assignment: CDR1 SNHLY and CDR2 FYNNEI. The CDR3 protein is CASSEARSFQETQYF. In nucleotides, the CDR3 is TGTGCCAGCAGTGAAGCCAGGTCTTTCCAGGAGACCCAGTACTTC.

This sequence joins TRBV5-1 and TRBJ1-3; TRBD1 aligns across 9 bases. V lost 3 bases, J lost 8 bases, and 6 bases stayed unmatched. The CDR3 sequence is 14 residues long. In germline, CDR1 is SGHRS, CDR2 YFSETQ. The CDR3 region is CASSSGQGRDTIYF. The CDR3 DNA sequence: TGCGCCAGCAGCTCCGGACAGGGGAGGGACACCATATATTTT.

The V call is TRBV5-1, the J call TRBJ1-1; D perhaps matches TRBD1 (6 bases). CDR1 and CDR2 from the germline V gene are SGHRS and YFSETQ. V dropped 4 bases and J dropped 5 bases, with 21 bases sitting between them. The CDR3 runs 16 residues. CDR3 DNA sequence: TGCGCCAGCAGCCCTGATTACAGGGTGGGGGTGACTGAAGCTTTCTTT. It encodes CASSPDYRVGVTEAFF.

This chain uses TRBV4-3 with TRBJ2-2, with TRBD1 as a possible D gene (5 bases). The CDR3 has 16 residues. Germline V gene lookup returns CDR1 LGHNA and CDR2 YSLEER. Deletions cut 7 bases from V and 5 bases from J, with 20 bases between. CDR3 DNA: TGCGCCAGCACGATCCTGATAGGGGAAGAGACCGGGGAGCTGTTTTTT. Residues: CASTILIGEETGELFF.

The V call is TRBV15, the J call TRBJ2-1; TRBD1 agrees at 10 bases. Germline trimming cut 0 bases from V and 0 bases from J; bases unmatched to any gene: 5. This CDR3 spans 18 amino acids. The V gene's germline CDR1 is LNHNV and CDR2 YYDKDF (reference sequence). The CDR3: CATSREGTGVSSYNEQFF. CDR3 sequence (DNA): TGTGCCACCAGCAGAGAGGGGACAGGGGTAAGCTCCTACAATGAGCAGTTCTTC. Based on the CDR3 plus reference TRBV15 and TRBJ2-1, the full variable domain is DAMVIQNPRYQVTQFGKPVTLSCSQTLNHNVMYWYQQKSSQAPKLLFHYYDKDFNNEADTPDNFQSRRPNTSFCFLDIRSPGLGDTAMYLCATSREGTGVSSYNEQFFGPGTRLTVL.

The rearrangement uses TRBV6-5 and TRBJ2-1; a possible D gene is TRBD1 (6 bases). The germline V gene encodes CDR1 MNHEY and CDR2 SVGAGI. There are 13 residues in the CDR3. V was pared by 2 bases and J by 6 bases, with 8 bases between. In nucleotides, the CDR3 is TGTGCCAGCAGTTACGGGACAATCAATGAGCAGTTCTTC. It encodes CASSYGTINEQFF.

CDR3 sequence reads: CASSVLAGETYEQYF. CDR3 coding DNA: TGTGCCAGCAGTGTCCTAGCGGGAGAGACCTACGAGCAGTACTTC. This sequence joins TRBV6-4 and TRBJ2-7; 10 bases are shared with TRBD2. This CDR3 contains 15 residues. The germline V gene has CDR1 MRHNA and CDR2 SNTAGT. Unmatched junction bases numbered 5, after V lost 4 bases and J lost 2 bases.

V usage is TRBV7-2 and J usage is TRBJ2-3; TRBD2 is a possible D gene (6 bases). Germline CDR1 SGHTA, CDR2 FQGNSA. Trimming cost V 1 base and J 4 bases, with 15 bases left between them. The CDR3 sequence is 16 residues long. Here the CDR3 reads CASSLVPRGSADTQYF. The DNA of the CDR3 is TGTGCCAGCAGCTTAGTCCCCCGGGGGTCGGCAGATACGCAGTATTTT.

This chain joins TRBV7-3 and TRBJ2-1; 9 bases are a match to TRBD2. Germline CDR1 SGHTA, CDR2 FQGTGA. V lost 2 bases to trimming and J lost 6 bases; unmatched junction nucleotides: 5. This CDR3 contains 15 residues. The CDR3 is CASSLSSGASNEQFF. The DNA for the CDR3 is TGTGCCAGCAGCTTATCTAGCGGGGCTAGCAATGAGCAGTTCTTC. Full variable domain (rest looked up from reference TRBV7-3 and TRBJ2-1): GAGVSQTPSNKVTEKGKYVELRCDPISGHTALYWYRQSLGQGPEFLIYFQGTGAADDSGLPNDRFFAVRPEGSVSTLKIQRTERGDSAVYLCASSLSSGASNEQFFGPGTRLTVL.

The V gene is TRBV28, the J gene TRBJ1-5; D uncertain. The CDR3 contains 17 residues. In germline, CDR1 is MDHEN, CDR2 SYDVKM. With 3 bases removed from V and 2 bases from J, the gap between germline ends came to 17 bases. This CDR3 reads CASSFSPLRKGNQPQHF. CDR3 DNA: TGTGCCAGCAGTTTCTCTCCCCTGAGGAAAGGCAATCAGCCCCAGCATTTT.

The CDR3 region is CASSQGQGTPYEQYF. The CDR3 coding sequence is TGCGCCAGCAGCCAAGGTCAGGGTACACCTTACGAGCAGTACTTC. V usage is TRBV4-3 and J usage is TRBJ2-7; D might be TRBD1 (5 bases). The ends were cut back, 1 base at V and 4 bases at J, with 14 bases in the middle. CDR1 LGHNA and CDR2 YSLEER come from the germline V gene. This CDR3 has 15 residues.

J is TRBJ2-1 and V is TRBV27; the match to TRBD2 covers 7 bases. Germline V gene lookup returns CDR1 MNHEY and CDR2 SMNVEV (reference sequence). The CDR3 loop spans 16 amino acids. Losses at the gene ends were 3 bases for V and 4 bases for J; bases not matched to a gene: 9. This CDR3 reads CASSLSSGWGYNEQFF. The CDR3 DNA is TGTGCCAGCAGTTTGTCTAGCGGCTGGGGGTACAATGAGCAGTTCTTC.

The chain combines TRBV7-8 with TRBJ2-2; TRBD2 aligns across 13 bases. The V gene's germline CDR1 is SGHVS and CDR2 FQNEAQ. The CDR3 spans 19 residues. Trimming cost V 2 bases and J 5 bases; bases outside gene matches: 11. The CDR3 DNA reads TGTGCCAGCAGCTTATTACAGACTAGCGGGAGGAAGGGGACCGGGGAGCTGTTTTTT. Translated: CASSLLQTSGRKGTGELFF.

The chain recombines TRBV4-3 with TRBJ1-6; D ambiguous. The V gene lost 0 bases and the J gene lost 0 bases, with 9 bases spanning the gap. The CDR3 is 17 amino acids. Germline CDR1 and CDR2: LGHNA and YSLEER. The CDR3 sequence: CASSQEEESSYNSPLHF. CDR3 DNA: TGCGCCAGCAGCCAAGAGGAGGAGAGCTCCTATAATTCACCCCTCCACTTT.

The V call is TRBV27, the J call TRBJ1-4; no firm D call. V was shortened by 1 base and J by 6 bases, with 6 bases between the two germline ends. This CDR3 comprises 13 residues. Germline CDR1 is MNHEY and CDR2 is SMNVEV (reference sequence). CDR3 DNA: TGTGCCAGCAGTTTATTCTCCTATGAAAAACTGTTTTTT. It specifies CASSLFSYEKLFF.

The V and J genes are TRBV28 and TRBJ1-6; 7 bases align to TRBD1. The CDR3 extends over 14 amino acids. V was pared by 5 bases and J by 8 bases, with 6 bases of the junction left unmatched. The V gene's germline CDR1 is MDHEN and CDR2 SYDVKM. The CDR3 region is CASSPWDSYSPLHF. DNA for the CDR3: TGTGCCAGCAGTCCGTGGGACAGCTATTCACCCCTCCACTTT.

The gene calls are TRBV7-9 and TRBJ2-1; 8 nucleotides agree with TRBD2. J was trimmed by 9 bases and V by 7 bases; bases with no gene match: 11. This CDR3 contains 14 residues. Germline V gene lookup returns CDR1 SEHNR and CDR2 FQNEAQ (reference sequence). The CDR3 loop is CASKGEGGRSEQFF. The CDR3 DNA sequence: TGTGCCAGCAAGGGGGAAGGCGGGAGGAGTGAGCAGTTCTTC.

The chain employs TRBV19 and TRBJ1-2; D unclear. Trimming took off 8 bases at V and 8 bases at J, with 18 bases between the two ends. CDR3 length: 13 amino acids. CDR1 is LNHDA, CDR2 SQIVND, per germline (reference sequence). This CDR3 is CASANPNIIGYTF. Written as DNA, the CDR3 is TGTGCCAGTGCAAACCCCAACATCATCGGCTACACCTTC.

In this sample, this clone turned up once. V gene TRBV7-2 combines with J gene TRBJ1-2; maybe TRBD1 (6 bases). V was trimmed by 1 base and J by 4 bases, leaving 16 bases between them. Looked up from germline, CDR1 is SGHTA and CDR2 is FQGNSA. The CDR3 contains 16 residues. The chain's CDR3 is CASSLGSGGWSYGYTF. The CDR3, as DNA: TGTGCCAGCAGCTTAGGATCTGGGGGCTGGAGCTATGGCTACACCTTC.